This note documents a single T cell receptor beta chain sequence. Its antigen is as yet unknown. CDR3 size: 13 residues. With V trimmed by 6 bases and J by 6 bases, 5 bases remained unmatched. Germline V gene sequence: CDR1 ENHRY, CDR2 SYGVKD. The sample belongs to a study of cytomegalovirus exposure and HLA in healthy donors. Study conclusions and caveats: Most subjects had HLA-A and HLA-B alleles reportedly predicted accurately by TCR beta sequences. Follow-up analysis later connected one missense variant in DCLRE1C with trimming of TCR beta V- and J-genes. In an earlier analysis, about 87% or about 30%: the productive usage of most TCR beta V segments.

PCR primers comprised 60 Vbeta and 13 Jbeta primers. Method: immunoSEQ multiplex PCR; TCRdb's copy keeps in-frame clones and lacks some. Of around 120,000 clones listed, 82% are singletons. The sequence derives from a boy younger than 18 in good health and CMV-seronegative. The sequencing sample was made of PBMCs. The genes are TRBV10-3 and TRBJ2-7; 10 bases map to TRBD2. The CDR3 protein is CAIRGLAGAEQYF. DNA of the CDR3: TGTGCCATCAGGGGGCTAGCGGGAGCCGAGCAGTACTTC.